Listed below are T cell receptor beta chains from one sample, sequenced in a study of vaccination and CD4 T cells after COVID-19. A single record per CDR3 protein comes from TCRdb applying MiXCR to the PCR reads. Seen here are more than 4,000 distinct CDR3 sequences, approximately 48% observed once, and the top ten hold 15% to 20%. The antigens these receptors bind are not known. The sample consisted of CD4+ T cells from blood, cultured in vitro. All receptors derive from a human donor who had recovered from COVID-19. The CDR3 runs from the conserved cysteine through the conserved F or W. Fields, in order: J gene, D gene, clone size, V gene, CDR3 DNA, CDR3 protein. The D gene is left open where the match is weak. Rows may omit the clone size; those that give it use once, few, many or a size class.

J gene: TRBJ2-5; D gene: -; clone size: few; V gene: TRBV10-1; CDR3 DNA: TGCGCCAGCAGTCGGGACTTCCAAGAGACCCAGTACTTC; CDR3 protein: CASSRDFQETQYF
J gene: TRBJ1-5; D gene: TRBD1; clone size: -; V gene: TRBV19; CDR3 DNA: TGTGCCAGTAGACAGGGGGCAAGGGAACCCCAGCATTTT; CDR3 protein: CASRQGAREPQHF
J gene: TRBJ1-5; D gene: -; clone size: few; V gene: TRBV6-2/TRBV6-3; CDR3 DNA: TGTGCCAGCAAGGAGGGCAATCAGCCCCAGCATTTT; CDR3 protein: CASKEGNQPQHF
J gene: TRBJ1-6; D gene: TRBD1; clone size: few; V gene: TRBV20-1; CDR3 DNA: TGCAGTGCTAAGACAGGGGTTAATTCACCCCTCCACTTT; CDR3 protein: CSAKTGVNSPLHF
J gene: TRBJ2-7; D gene: -; clone size: few; V gene: TRBV20-1; CDR3 DNA: TGCAGTGCTAGAGAGGGGGCTCGGGAGCAGTACTTC; CDR3 protein: CSAREGAREQYF
J gene: TRBJ2-7; D gene: -; clone size: few; V gene: TRBV7-2; CDR3 DNA: TGTGCCAGCAGCCCCGACAGATACGAGCAGTACTTC; CDR3 protein: CASSPDRYEQYF
J gene: TRBJ2-5; D gene: TRBD1; clone size: -; V gene: TRBV19; CDR3 DNA: TGTGCCAGTAGTGCTACAGGGGAGCAAGGGACCCAGTACTTC; CDR3 protein: CASSATGEQGTQYF
J gene: TRBJ2-5; D gene: TRBD1; clone size: -; V gene: TRBV11-3; CDR3 DNA: TGTGCCAGCAGCTCCGTGTGGAGGGACAGGGCAGAGACCCAGTACTTC; CDR3 protein: CASSSVWRDRAETQYF
J gene: TRBJ1-1; D gene: TRBD1; clone size: -; V gene: TRBV7-3; CDR3 DNA: TGTGCCAGTGCACGACAGGGCAACACTGAAGCTTTCTTT; CDR3 protein: CASARQGNTEAFF
J gene: TRBJ2-7; D gene: TRBD1; clone size: few; V gene: TRBV15; CDR3 DNA: TGTGCCACCAGCAGACTAACCGGGACAGGGGAGATCCCAGTTTACGAGCAGTACTTC; CDR3 protein: CATSRLTGTGEIPVYEQYF
J gene: TRBJ1-5; D gene: -; clone size: few; V gene: TRBV20-1; CDR3 DNA: TGCAGTGCTAGTTCTCGGCTCGATCAGCCCCAGCATTTT; CDR3 protein: CSASSRLDQPQHF
J gene: TRBJ2-5; D gene: -; clone size: few; V gene: TRBV20-1; CDR3 DNA: TGCAGTGCTGGATCAGGGTATAGCTCGGAGACCCAGTACTTC; CDR3 protein: CSAGSGYSSETQYF
J gene: TRBJ2-7; D gene: -; clone size: -; V gene: TRBV20-1; CDR3 DNA: TGCAGTGCCAGACAGTTGGGGGCCTACGAGCAGTACTTC; CDR3 protein: CSARQLGAYEQYF
J gene: TRBJ2-5; D gene: -; clone size: -; V gene: TRBV18; CDR3 DNA: TGTGCCAGCTCACCCCTAATGACGGGGAGGGAGACCCAGTACTTC; CDR3 protein: CASSPLMTGRETQYF
J gene: TRBJ2-7; D gene: -; clone size: -; V gene: TRBV12-3/TRBV12-4; CDR3 DNA: TGTGCCAGCAGTTTAGGTGGGATCGAGCAGTACTTC; CDR3 protein: CASSLGGIEQYF
J gene: TRBJ1-2; D gene: -; clone size: once; V gene: TRBV28; CDR3 DNA: TGTGCCAGCAGTTTATTGACAGGACTCTATGGCTACACCTTC; CDR3 protein: CASSLLTGLYGYTF
J gene: TRBJ2-1; D gene: TRBD2; clone size: -; V gene: TRBV5-8; CDR3 DNA: TGTGCCAGCAGCCCGAGGAGGACTAGCGGTTACAATGAGCAGTTCTTC; CDR3 protein: CASSPRRTSGYNEQFF
J gene: TRBJ2-3; D gene: TRBD2; clone size: few; V gene: TRBV5-4; CDR3 DNA: TGTGCCAGCAGGCCTACTAGCGGGAGATCAGATACGCAGTATTTT; CDR3 protein: CASRPTSGRSDTQYF
J gene: TRBJ2-7; D gene: -; clone size: -; V gene: TRBV27; CDR3 DNA: TGTGCCAGCAGCCCCTCCCGGGTTCTGTCCTACGAGCAGTACTTC; CDR3 protein: CASSPSRVLSYEQYF
J gene: TRBJ2-5; D gene: -; clone size: few; V gene: TRBV11-2; CDR3 DNA: TGTGCCAGCAGCCGATCCCTAATAGAGACCCAGTACTTC; CDR3 protein: CASSRSLIETQYF
J gene: TRBJ2-5; D gene: -; clone size: large; V gene: TRBV7-8; CDR3 DNA: TGTGCCAGCAGCTTAGCGTTCAACCAAGAGACCCAGTACTTC; CDR3 protein: CASSLAFNQETQYF
J gene: TRBJ2-2; D gene: -; clone size: -; V gene: TRBV7-2; CDR3 DNA: TGTGCCAGCAGTTATTTTCCGCTGGGAGCGGACCCCACCGGGGAGCTGTTTTTT; CDR3 protein: CASSYFPLGADPTGELFF
J gene: TRBJ1-5; D gene: -; clone size: few; V gene: TRBV28; CDR3 DNA: TGTGCCAGCAGTTACCGGACGCTGAATCAGCCCCAGCATTTT; CDR3 protein: CASSYRTLNQPQHF
J gene: TRBJ2-7; D gene: -; clone size: few; V gene: TRBV10-3; CDR3 DNA: TGTGCCCCCATTAGCAGGGGACCTAACTACGAGCAGTACTTC; CDR3 protein: CAPISRGPNYEQYF
J gene: TRBJ1-1; D gene: -; clone size: few; V gene: TRBV11-2; CDR3 DNA: TGTGCCAGCAGCCCCAGTTGGGGGGATCTCAACACTGAAGCTTTCTTT; CDR3 protein: CASSPSWGDLNTEAFF
J gene: TRBJ2-7; D gene: TRBD2; clone size: once; V gene: TRBV28; CDR3 DNA: TGTGCCAGCAGTCCGAGGGGCGGGAGGCGGTACGAGCAGTACTTC; CDR3 protein: CASSPRGGRRYEQYF
J gene: TRBJ1-4; D gene: -; clone size: -; V gene: TRBV30; CDR3 DNA: TGTGCCTGGAGTGTAGAGGGTACAGGGAAACTGTTTTTT; CDR3 protein: CAWSVEGTGKLFF
J gene: TRBJ2-7; D gene: -; clone size: once; V gene: TRBV29-1; CDR3 DNA: TGCAGCGTTGAAGTTAGGGGCGGGGTGGGCGAGCAGTACTTC; CDR3 protein: CSVEVRGGVGEQYF
J gene: TRBJ2-7; D gene: -; clone size: -; V gene: TRBV7-2; CDR3 DNA: TGTGCCAGCAGCCCTCTCACCGGTTCGAGGTACGAGCAGTACTTC; CDR3 protein: CASSPLTGSRYEQYF
J gene: TRBJ2-1; D gene: TRBD2; clone size: -; V gene: TRBV10-1; CDR3 DNA: TGCGCCAGCAGTGAAGGACTAGCGGGGGGTCGAGCCTACAATGAGCAGTTCTTC; CDR3 protein: CASSEGLAGGRAYNEQFF
J gene: TRBJ1-6; D gene: -; clone size: -; V gene: TRBV20-1; CDR3 DNA: TGCAGTGGGTACAGGGACGATAATTCACCCCTCCACTTT; CDR3 protein: CSGYRDDNSPLHF
J gene: TRBJ1-6; D gene: -; clone size: few; V gene: TRBV12-3/TRBV12-4; CDR3 DNA: TGTGCCAGCAGTTCCCAGAGTTCACCCCTCCACTTT; CDR3 protein: CASSSQSSPLHF
J gene: TRBJ1-1; D gene: -; clone size: -; V gene: TRBV6-1; CDR3 DNA: TGTGCCAGCACCGGAGGACAGACACTCTACATGAACACTGAAGCTTTCTTT; CDR3 protein: CASTGGQTLYMNTEAFF
J gene: TRBJ1-4; D gene: TRBD1; clone size: few; V gene: TRBV24-1; CDR3 DNA: TGTGCCACCAGTGAATTGAGACAGGGGGCTAATGAAAAACTGTTTTTT; CDR3 protein: CATSELRQGANEKLFF
J gene: TRBJ2-6; D gene: -; clone size: few; V gene: TRBV7-2; CDR3 DNA: TGTGCCAGCAGCTTAGGGGGTACGGCCGGGGCCAACGTCCTGACTTTC; CDR3 protein: CASSLGGTAGANVLTF
J gene: TRBJ2-7; D gene: TRBD2; clone size: -; V gene: TRBV6-1; CDR3 DNA: TGTGCCAGCAGCCGTCGGACTAGCGGGAAAGAGCAGTACTTC; CDR3 protein: CASSRRTSGKEQYF
J gene: TRBJ2-3; D gene: -; clone size: -; V gene: TRBV19; CDR3 DNA: TGTGCCAGTAGTATAGGGAGGGGCGGGTTTAGCACAGATACGCAGTATTTT; CDR3 protein: CASSIGRGGFSTDTQYF
J gene: TRBJ2-2; D gene: TRBD2; clone size: few; V gene: TRBV2; CDR3 DNA: TGTGCCAGCAGTGACCCTGGGGGGGGCACCGGGGAGCTGTTTTTT; CDR3 protein: CASSDPGGGTGELFF
J gene: TRBJ1-2; D gene: -; clone size: -; V gene: TRBV19; CDR3 DNA: TGTGCCAGTATGCCCTCCGGGACAAAAAGGCTTGGCTACACCTTC; CDR3 protein: CASMPSGTKRLGYTF
J gene: TRBJ1-2; D gene: TRBD1; clone size: -; V gene: TRBV24-1; CDR3 DNA: TGTGCCACCAGTGATCCTGCTGTTGGGACAGCCTATGGCTACACCTTC; CDR3 protein: CATSDPAVGTAYGYTF
J gene: TRBJ1-1; D gene: TRBD1; clone size: -; V gene: TRBV19; CDR3 DNA: TGTGCCAGTAGTATGACAGGGAGCACTGAAGCTTTCTTT; CDR3 protein: CASSMTGSTEAFF
J gene: TRBJ1-6; D gene: -; clone size: -; V gene: TRBV18; CDR3 DNA: TGTGCCAGCTCACCGGGCAATTCACCCCTCCACTTT; CDR3 protein: CASSPGNSPLHF
J gene: TRBJ1-4; D gene: -; clone size: -; V gene: TRBV14; CDR3 DNA: TGTGCCAGCAGCCAAGAGTGGATCGCTGGAGGGGAAAAACTGTTTTTT; CDR3 protein: CASSQEWIAGGEKLFF
J gene: TRBJ1-5; D gene: -; clone size: -; V gene: TRBV6-4; CDR3 DNA: TGTGCCAGCAGACTTCAAAGTGTAGCCGATCAGCCCCAGCATTTT; CDR3 protein: CASRLQSVADQPQHF
J gene: TRBJ2-7; D gene: TRBD2; clone size: -; V gene: TRBV20-1; CDR3 DNA: TGCAGTGCTAGAGATCGGGGGGGGAAGTACGAGCAGTACTTC; CDR3 protein: CSARDRGGKYEQYF
J gene: TRBJ1-1; D gene: -; clone size: -; V gene: TRBV20-1; CDR3 DNA: TGCAGTGCTAGAGACCCGGGTAAGAGGACTGAAGCTTTCTTT; CDR3 protein: CSARDPGKRTEAFF
J gene: TRBJ1-5; D gene: -; clone size: -; V gene: TRBV6-1; CDR3 DNA: TGTGCCGCCCGCGACCAGGGAAGCAATCAGCCCCAGCATTTT; CDR3 protein: CAARDQGSNQPQHF
J gene: TRBJ1-2; D gene: -; clone size: large; V gene: TRBV20-1; CDR3 DNA: TGCAGTGCTAGAGGCAGGGGTAACTATGGCTACACCTTC; CDR3 protein: CSARGRGNYGYTF
J gene: TRBJ2-7; D gene: -; clone size: -; V gene: TRBV7-9; CDR3 DNA: TGTGCCAGCAGCTTAGCCGGGGTTGACGAGCAGTACTTC; CDR3 protein: CASSLAGVDEQYF
J gene: TRBJ1-2; D gene: -; clone size: -; V gene: TRBV6-5; CDR3 DNA: TGTGCCAGCAGTTACTCCCAAGGGCATGGCTACACCTTC; CDR3 protein: CASSYSQGHGYTF
J gene: TRBJ2-2; D gene: TRBD1; clone size: -; V gene: TRBV19; CDR3 DNA: TGTGCCACCGGACAGGGTCCGATCGGGGAGCTGTTTTTT; CDR3 protein: CATGQGPIGELFF
J gene: TRBJ2-7; D gene: TRBD2; clone size: -; V gene: TRBV6-1; CDR3 DNA: TGTGCCAGCAGGGGGACGTCTAGCGGGAGTGGAGAGCAGTACTTC; CDR3 protein: CASRGTSSGSGEQYF
J gene: TRBJ2-1; D gene: TRBD2; clone size: -; V gene: TRBV11-3; CDR3 DNA: TGTGCCAGCAGCTTAGACGGTGGGGGGGGCTACAATGAGCAGTTCTTC; CDR3 protein: CASSLDGGGGYNEQFF
J gene: TRBJ1-1; D gene: -; clone size: large; V gene: TRBV6-1; CDR3 DNA: TGTGCCAGCAGTGAAAGTATAGGTGCTTTCTTT; CDR3 protein: CASSESIGAFF
J gene: TRBJ1-6; D gene: TRBD1; clone size: -; V gene: TRBV6-4; CDR3 DNA: TGTGCCAGCAGTGAAAGGACAGGGGACAATTCACCCCTCCACTTT; CDR3 protein: CASSERTGDNSPLHF